The 24 T cell receptor beta chains given below trace back to one sample, sequenced in a study of cytomegalovirus exposure and HLA in healthy donors (dated 2017 in TCRdb). Receptors were amplified or captured by the immunoSEQ multiplex PCR assay. The multiplex PCR relied on a mix of 60 forward primers for TCR Vbeta segments and 13 reverse primers for TCR Jbeta segments. In its TCRdb copy, this immuneACCESS table keeps in-frame sequences only and misses some clones. Where compared with another copy, unresolved V genes explain less than half of these, and the others have no known cause. This sample comprises about 130,000 clones, about 79% of them detected only once. 1.9% of the sample belongs to the ten largest clones. Specimen: PBMCs. All receptors come from a man in his fifties in good health and CMV-seronegative.

The rearrangement joins TRBV12-5 to TRBJ2-7; 7 nucleotides match TRBD1. Germline CDR1 reads LGHNT; CDR2 reads FRNRAP. The CDR3 spans 13 residues. V lost 5 bases and J lost 3; bases outside the gene matches: 4. CDR3 bases: TGTGCTAGTGGTCCGGACAGGCTCTACGAGCAGTACGTC. As protein: CASGPDRLYEQYV.

The genes are TRBV6-5 and TRBJ2-7; D possibly corresponds to TRBD1 (6 bases). V lost 11 bases to trimming and J lost 3 bases, with 14 bases between them. CDR3 length equals 12 residues. Per germline, CDR1 MNHEY and CDR2 SVGAGI. CDR3 loop: CAVRDIYYEQYF. CDR3 DNA: TGTGCCGTCCGGGACATTTACTACGAGCAGTACTTC.

As to this clone: The junction departs from germline at one end; a sequencing error may be responsible. The CDR3 is CSSSLGHLNTEAFF. CDR3 nucleotides: TGTTCCAGCAGCTTAGGACACTTGAACACTGAAGCTTTCTTT. This chain joins TRBV7-9 and TRBJ1-1; maybe TRBD1 (5 bases). Germline CDR1 SEHNR, CDR2 FQNEAQ (reference sequence). The length of the CDR3 is 14 residues.

With regard to this clone: At one end the junction does not follow the germline gene, possibly because of a read error. The chain links TRBV7-9 to TRBJ1-2; perhaps TRBD1 as D (6 bases). CDR1 is SEHNR, CDR2 FQNEAQ, per germline (reference sequence). The CDR3 consists of 15 residues. In DNA, the CDR3 is TGTTCCAGCAGCTTCCCACACAGGGAAGGCTATGGCTACACCTTC. Protein: CSSSFPHREGYGYTF.

The chain recombines TRBV6-1 with TRBJ1-2; 7 bases fit TRBD1. Trimming removed 2 bases from V and 2 bases from J; junction bases left unmatched: 11. The CDR3 loop spans 17 amino acids. Germline V gene sequence: CDR1 MNHNS, CDR2 SASEGT. The CDR3: CASSEHPQGRSNYGYTF. The CDR3 region has the DNA TGTGCCAGCAGTGAACATCCACAGGGGAGGTCAAACTATGGCTACACCTTC.

This clone was recorded a few times. The chain couples TRBV11-1 to TRBJ2-2, with D tentatively TRBD1 (5 bases). The V end lost 5 bases, the J end lost 0 bases, and 10 bases lay between the germline ends. Germline assignment: CDR1 SGHAT and CDR2 FQDESV (reference sequence). CDR3 length: 15 amino acids. This chain's CDR3 is CASSQDSSNTGELFF. In nucleotides, the CDR3 is TGTGCCAGCAGCCAAGACAGCTCGAACACCGGGGAGCTGTTTTTT.

This sequence joins TRBV6-1 and TRBJ2-3, with 8 bases aligning to TRBD1. This CDR3 region has 16 residues. The V gene end was trimmed by 6 bases and the J gene end by 0 bases; junction bases not matched to a gene: 8. Germline CDR1 MNHNS, CDR2 SASEGT. The CDR3 sequence: CASREWTGSSTDTQYF. The DNA of the CDR3 is TGTGCCAGCAGGGAATGGACAGGGTCTAGCACAGATACGCAGTATTTT.

This chain joins TRBV5-1 and TRBJ2-5; TRBD1 matches at 7 bases. J gave up 3 bases and V 6 bases, and 8 bases lay outside the gene matches. This CDR3 region has 14 residues. Germline V gives CDR1 SGHRS, CDR2 YFSETQ. Here the CDR3 reads CASTGQAPEETQYF. The CDR3 bases are TGCGCCAGCACCGGACAGGCCCCCGAAGAGACCCAGTACTTC.

The rearrangement joins TRBV7-9 to TRBJ2-7; 11 nucleotides match TRBD1. V lost 4 bases to trimming and J lost 7 bases; unmatched junction nucleotides: 12. The CDR3 covers 16 residues. The germline gives CDR1 SEHNR, CDR2 FQNEAQ (reference sequence). The CDR3 nucleotides are TGTGCCAGCAGCTGGGGGGGAACCGGGACAGGGGGTGAGCAGTACTTC. This translates into CASSWGGTGTGGEQYF.

The chain combines TRBV6-6 with TRBJ2-2, with a weak D call TRBD1 (6 bases). The CDR3 sequence is 14 residues long. Germline CDR1 is MNHNY and CDR2 is SVGAGI (reference sequence). Trimming stripped 6 bases from V and 6 bases from J, with 14 bases between. DNA of the CDR3: TGTGCCAGCAGAAGAACAGGGCAGGCCGGGGAGCTGTTTTTT. Protein product: CASRRTGQAGELFF.

The V call is TRBV19, the J call TRBJ2-5, with 7 bases lining up with TRBD1. V lost 7 bases, J lost 0 bases, and 11 bases stayed unmatched. The germline V gene encodes CDR1 LNHDA and CDR2 SQIVND (reference sequence). The CDR3 is 16 amino acids. In DNA, the CDR3 is TGTGCCAGTACCCAACAGGGGATGCCGAACCAAGAGACCCAGTACTTC. This codes for CASTQQGMPNQETQYF.

The V call is TRBV5-1, the J call TRBJ1-2; the match to TRBD1 covers 8 bases. The CDR3 length is 16 residues. Germline loops: CDR1 SGHRS, CDR2 YFSETQ. Unmatched junction bases numbered 12, after V lost 0 bases and J lost 8 bases. The CDR3 DNA reads as TGCGCCAGCAGCTTGGGTAATACCGGGACAGGTGGCGGCTACACCTTC. Translation: CASSLGNTGTGGGYTF.

The chain employs TRBV30 and TRBJ2-2, with 8 bases identical to TRBD2. CDR3 length: 13 amino acids. With 5 bases clipped from V and 5 bases from J, the junction kept 4 bases outside the gene matches. From germline, CDR1 is GTSNPN and CDR2 SVGIG (reference sequence). The CDR3 is CAWRSGGTGELFF. The CDR3 region has the DNA TGTGCCTGGCGCAGCGGGGGTACCGGGGAGCTGTTTTTT.

The rearrangement links TRBV28 to TRBJ2-4; a possible D gene is TRBD1 (7 bases). Germline V gives CDR1 MDHEN, CDR2 SYDVKM. Trimming removed 6 bases from V and 16 bases from J, with 13 bases in between. CDR3 length equals 10 residues. CDR3 amino acids: CASRRDRLYF. The CDR3 bases are TGTGCCAGCAGGCGGGACAGACTATACTTC.

The rearrangement joins TRBV10-3 to TRBJ1-1; D possibly corresponds to TRBD1 (6 bases). Germline loops: CDR1 ENHRY, CDR2 SYGVKD. With 6 bases removed from V and 5 bases from J, the gap between germline ends came to 13 bases. The CDR3 has 13 residues. The CDR3 DNA reads as TGTGCCATCAGGGGTAACAGGGAAACTGAAGCTTTCTTT. Protein sequence: CAIRGNRETEAFF.

This clone turned up a few times. The CDR3 loop reads CASSPPPDRGAEQYV. The CDR3 nucleotides read TGTGCCAGCAGCCCCCCCCCGGACAGGGGGGCCGAGCAGTACGTC. The V gene is TRBV7-2, the J gene TRBJ2-7; 10 bases are a match to TRBD1. The CDR3 consists of 15 residues. V lost 5 bases, J lost 6 bases, and 10 bases stayed unmatched. Per germline, CDR1 SGHTA and CDR2 FQGNSA.

The rearrangement links TRBV5-1 to TRBJ2-7, with TRBD2 matching 8 bases. The CDR3 is made up of 14 amino acids. The trim removed 0 bases at V and 6 bases at J, leaving 5 bases unmatched. From germline, CDR1 is SGHRS and CDR2 YFSETQ. The CDR3 loop is CASSLVAGRCEQYV. Written as DNA, the CDR3 is TGCGCCAGCAGCTTGGTAGCGGGACGGTGCGAGCAGTACGTC.

The chain couples TRBV2 to TRBJ1-6, with D possibly matching TRBD1 (5 bases). Per the germline V gene, CDR1 is SNHLY and CDR2 is FYNNEI. CDR3 size: 15 residues. Deletions cut 4 bases from V and 5 bases from J, with 12 bases between. The CDR3 protein is CASSGTDIHNSPLHF. The CDR3 DNA follows: TGTGCCAGCAGTGGCACGGACATCCATAATTCACCCCTCCACTTT.

CDR3 nucleotide sequence: TGTGCCAGCAGTTACGGGGGGTGGGGGGGATGGCAAGAGACCCAGTACTTC. This sequence encodes CASSYGGWGGWQETQYF. The chain couples TRBV6-7 to TRBJ2-5; 7 bases are a match to TRBD2. TRBV6-7 is marked as an open reading frame, function uncertain. This CDR3 region has 17 residues. V dropped 2 bases and J dropped 2; count of bases not matched to a gene: 11.

V and J are TRBV5-1 and TRBJ1-5; the match to TRBD1 covers 10 bases. Germline CDR1 SGHRS, CDR2 YFSETQ. Losses at the gene ends were 2 bases for V and 8 bases for J; bases not matched to a gene: 4. The CDR3 consists of 14 residues. Written as DNA, the CDR3 is TGCGCCAGCAGCTTCGGAGGACAGGGGGAGCCCCAGCATTTT. It translates to CASSFGGQGEPQHF.

The V call is TRBV5-6, the J call TRBJ1-2; D possibly corresponds to TRBD1 (6 bases). The CDR3 length is 13 residues. The germline V and J ends were trimmed by 1 base and 5 bases, with 9 bases remaining between them. Germline values: CDR1 SGHDT, CDR2 YYEEEE. The CDR3 sequence: CASSLSGQYGYTF. The CDR3 DNA is TGTGCCAGCAGCTTGTCCGGACAGTATGGCTACACCTTC.

This clone was picked up one time. V and J are TRBV7-3 and TRBJ2-7; D is possibly TRBD2 (5 bases). Germline loops: CDR1 SGHTA, CDR2 FQGTGA. Trimming shortened V by 4 bases and J by 2 bases, and 9 bases separated the two germline ends. The CDR3 contains 13 residues. This CDR3 is CASSSGIPYEQYF. The CDR3 DNA is TGTGCCAGCAGCTCGGGGATTCCCTACGAGCAGTACTTC.

This sequence joins TRBV2 and TRBJ1-2, with TRBD1 identical over 10 bases. Germline V gene sequence: CDR1 SNHLY, CDR2 FYNNEI. The ends lost 6 bases at V and 13 bases at J; junction bases unmatched: 11. This CDR3 region has 13 residues. CDR3 nucleotide sequence: TGTGCCAGCAGCCTAACGCGGGACAGGGGATTCACCTTC. Protein: CASSLTRDRGFTF.

The chain employs TRBV5-1 and TRBJ2-5; the match to TRBD2 covers 9 bases. The CDR3 is 16 residues long. Per germline, CDR1 SGHRS and CDR2 YFSETQ. Unmatched junction bases numbered 9, after V lost 4 bases and J lost 2 bases. The CDR3 region is CASSLGTSLSQETQYF. CDR3 DNA: TGCGCCAGCAGCCTGGGGACTAGCCTGAGTCAAGAGACCCAGTACTTC. Complete variable domain (other parts from reference TRBV5-1 and TRBJ2-5): KAGVTQTPRYLIKTRGQQVTLSCSPISGHRSVSWYQQTPGQGLQFLFEYFSETQRNKGNFPGRFSGRQFSNSRSEMNVSTLELGDSALYLCASSLGTSLSQETQYFGPGTRLLVL.